This T cell receptor beta chain was captured by sequencing in a study of post-analysis software for immune sequencing data (dated by TCRdb to the mid-2010s). General notes on the study: Relapsing-remitting, secondary progressive and progressive-relapsing multiple sclerosis were recorded as disease courses, and subtype annotation was lacking for some patients. The patient repertoires were compared against more than 10 previously published healthy control repertoires obtained from donors aged about 6 to 27 years. A subset of samples was prepared in parallel using single-end sample barcoding, then pooled and co-amplified after Illumina adapter ligation. Here is what the overall study found, with its caveats: Direct clustering with F measure revealed strong co-clustering of samples prepared in the same batch, which led to a batch-effect correction. Normalized Chao1 diversity was significantly lower in multiple sclerosis patients than controls, suggesting substantial peripheral T-cell clonal expansion. The multiple sclerosis patient group was slightly younger than the control group.

The library relied on PCR. The listed sequencing device is Illumina HiSeq 2500. To reduce PCR and sequencing biases, unique molecular identifiers were built into the TCR beta cDNA libraries. Approximately 500,000 cDNA molecules were obtained per 1 to 10 million input T cells, so each molecule approximated one T cell. Patient libraries were prepared and sequenced with the same protocol used for the earlier healthy control dataset. Within a given batch, samples were prepared together, multiplexed and sequenced on the same HiSeq lane. In the authors' own workflow: MIGEC handled the raw barcoded reads, throwing out single-read molecular identifier groups before consensus assembly and CDR3 extraction. Clonotype tables were post-analysed with VDJtools, normalizing diversity by down-sampling all datasets to the smallest sample size. To correct batch-related cross-sample contamination, repertoire overlap clustering matched CDR3 amino acid sequences but not nucleotide sequences. TCRdb trimmed public reads at Q25 via fastp, called clones via MiXCR and kept in-frame beta chains. One record per CDR3 amino acid sequence lists the most common genes and DNA. The V and J calls follow TCRdb's processing rather than the paper's. This sample lists about 160,000 distinct CDR3 sequences; roughly 35% were detected once. The top ten constitute 28% of the sample.

Points on this clonotype: Its antigen is not yet known. The input lacks base qualities; no much larger clone sits a single base away.

The time point label corresponds to: second blood draw from one MS patient after hematopoietic stem cell transplantation. To demonstrate the VDJtools post-analysis software, TCR beta repertoires were profiled from the peripheral blood of about 13 young patients with multiple sclerosis. The multiple sclerosis patients were children and adolescents between roughly 6 and 15 years of age. The clonotype comes from a girl under 18 with multiple sclerosis. Donor details come from another sample of the same person, matched by shared clones. This specimen consisted of blood, obtained after autologous hematopoietic stem cell transplantation.

The CDR3 loop reads CSASDAPPFPSTDTQYF. The DNA sequence follows: TGCAGTGCCAGTGATGCCCCCCCCTTTCCTAGCACAGATACGCAGTATTTT. The receptor chain draws on TRBV20-1 and TRBJ2-3; there is no confident call for the D gene. The V and J ends are trimmed by 6 bases and 0 bases, leaving 22 bases between them. CDR1 DFQATT and CDR2 SNEGSKA were looked up in the germline V gene (reference sequence). From the cysteine through the phenylalanine, the CDR3 covers 17 amino acids. The CDR3 DNA has 51 bases and is translated from base 1.